This T cell receptor (beta chain) was recorded in a study of control samples from healthy donors and cancer patients. Germline V gene sequence: CDR1 KGHDR, CDR2 SFDVKD. V shed 6 bases and J 1 base; nucleotides not matched to a gene: 4. The CDR3 has 15 residues. Profiling relied on immunoSEQ multiplex PCR, and the TCRdb table lists in-frame clones only, not all of them. The data show about 190,000 clones, 90% to 95% seen once. Specimen: blood. The TCR originated in a young man in good health. V and J are TRBV24-1 and TRBJ2-5, with 10 nucleotides matching TRBD2. The CDR3 nucleotides read TGTGCCACCAGTTCCCTAGCGGGGGTCCAAGAGACCCAGTACTTC. Translated: CATSSLAGVQETQYF.